The TCR beta chain described here comes from a study of human T cells and chemical hapten exposure. At least ten counts were recorded for this clonotype. Its antigen is as yet unknown. The time point is: patch test 2, 6 weeks after DPC sensitization. As to treatment: therapeutic diphenylcyclopropenone sensitization with weekly scalp DPC. Study outcomes and limitations: Alopecia affecting every donor means their immune response may not match healthy people's.

The germline gives CDR1 SGHTA, CDR2 FQGNSA. The CDR3 has 15 amino acids. The trim removed 0 bases at V and 7 bases at J, leaving 2 bases unmatched. One entry per CDR3 protein, called by TCRdb with MiXCR from the RACE reads. Among 85,000 or so distinct CDR3 sequences, approximately 10% were seen once, and the ten largest hold 1.6%. V is TRBV7-2 and J is TRBJ1-6; 8 positions agree with TRBD1. This clonotype originated in a man between 18 and 29 years old with alopecia areata. Some clones in this sample may be carry-over from other donors' samples. Sequencing used whole blood, obtained in connection with sensitization to the hapten diphenylcyclopropenone (DPC). The CDR3 nucleotides read TGTGCCAGCAGCTTAGCGGGACAGGCAAATTCACCCCTCCACTTT. Amino acids: CASSLAGQANSPLHF.